Given below is one TCR beta chain in context. Antigen unknown. The sample is drawn from a study of T-cell memory formation after mild COVID-19. Study-wide results and limits: Later expanders leaned CD4+, whereas clones that contracted between day 15 and 85 were balanced CD4/CD8. CD4+ contracting clones lay mainly in CM and EM, CD8+ ones in EMRA.

TCRalpha and TCRbeta libraries used 5'RACE with constant-segment primers and UMIs. TCRdb fed the 5' RACE reads into MiXCR, producing one record per CDR3 protein. Found here are approximately 560,000 distinct CDR3 sequences, 17% of them singletons; the top ten hold about 8.1%. Sequencing was performed on PBMCs or a T cell subset sorted from them (not recorded which). The receptor was isolated from an adult woman who had mild COVID-19 (a few samples of this study predate the infection). Cell type and time point are not known.

CDR3 region: CASSLVDVGYEQFF. The CDR3 nucleotides read TGTGCCAGCAGCTTAGTAGATGTCGGGTATGAGCAGTTCTTC. The chain couples TRBV7-8 to TRBJ2-1, with D hard to call. CDR3 length: 14 amino acids. Trimming left V 1 base short and J 8 bases short, with 12 bases between. Germline V lookup: CDR1 SGHVS, CDR2 FQNEAQ.